Shown below are 16 T cell receptor beta chains from a single sample sequenced in a study of blood T cells in healthy people across ages. A second PCR, run for roughly 7 to 12 cycles, used a sample-barcoded 5' primer plus a J-beta primer mix. TCRdb ran MiXCR on the 5' RACE reads and lists one entry per CDR3 protein. The sample holds some 1.6 million distinct CDR3 sequences; 30% to 40% are singletons and the top ten take about 10%. The sequencing sample was made of blood. These receptors were obtained from a woman aged 25 to 45 in good health.

The chain couples TRBV7-8 to TRBJ2-3, with a weak D call TRBD2 (6 bases). Germline V CDR1 and CDR2: SGHVS, FQNEAQ. V lost 5 bases, J lost 9 bases, and 21 bases lay in between. There are 15 residues in the CDR3. CDR3 sequence: CASSGGTPEGNTQYF. Written as DNA, the CDR3 is TGTGCCAGCAGCGGCGGGACTCCCGAGGGCAACACGCAGTATTTT. The variable domain in full, completed from reference TRBV7-8 and TRBJ2-3, reads GAGVSQSPRYKVAKRGQDVALRCDPISGHVSLFWYQQALGQGPEFLTYFQNEAQLDKSGLPSDRFFAERPEGSVSTLKIQRTQQEDSAVYLCASSGGTPEGNTQYFGPGTRLTVL.

In its sample, this clonotype was seen a few times. V usage is TRBV5-5 and J usage is TRBJ1-5; D gene ambiguous. The CDR3 extends over 16 amino acids. Germline assignment: CDR1 SGHKS and CDR2 YYEKEE (reference sequence). The V end was cut by 4 bases, the J end by 0 bases, with 14 bases between. CDR3 nucleotide sequence: TGTGCCAGCAGCCCCGGACTGACCCATAGCAATCAGCCCCAGCATTTT. Encoded protein: CASSPGLTHSNQPQHF.

This clonotype was seen a few times. This chain connects TRBV5-5 to TRBJ2-3, with D possibly matching TRBD1 (6 bases). The CDR3 spans 15 residues. Germline assignment: CDR1 SGHKS and CDR2 YYEKEE (reference sequence). V lost 5 bases and J 5 bases, leaving 18 bases between the germline ends. CDR3 loop: CASRQTGRRQDTQYF. The CDR3 DNA reads TGTGCCAGCAGACAGACAGGTCGACGCCAAGATACGCAGTATTTT.

The gene calls are TRBV3-1 and TRBJ2-4, with D perhaps TRBD1 (5 bases). The DNA end favors TRBJ2-7, so the J call may be wrong. CDR1 and CDR2 from the germline V gene are LGHDT and YNNKEL (reference sequence). The length of the CDR3 is 13 residues. CDR3 in amino acids: CASSSARVYEQYF. The CDR3 bases are TGTGCCAGCAGCTCAGCCAGGGTTTACGAGCAGTACTTC.

As regards this clonotype: This may come from a read error, since a much larger clone is one base off. V is TRBV3-1 and J is TRBJ2-3, with a weak D call TRBD1 (6 bases). Germline CDR1 is LGHDT and CDR2 is YNNKEL (reference sequence). This CDR3 is 14 amino acids long. In DNA form, the CDR3 reads TGTGCCGGCAGCCGACAGGTCAGCACAGATACGCAGTATTTT. Translating gives CAGSRQVSTDTQYF.

This clonotype was counted many times. The chain links TRBV4-1 to TRBJ2-7, with D maybe TRBD2 (6 bases). Trimming took 3 bases from V and 6 from J, leaving 9 bases between them. The CDR3 loop spans 12 amino acids. Germline lookup yields CDR1 MGHRA and CDR2 YSYEKL. CDR3 DNA: TGCGCCAGCAGCCAGACCGGGGGCGAGCAGTACTTC. This gives the protein CASSQTGGEQYF.

V is TRBV20-1 and J is TRBJ1-4; D may be TRBD1 (5 bases). CDR3 length: 15 residues. The V and J ends lost 6 bases and 3 bases respectively, with 17 bases between them. CDR1 is DFQATT, CDR2 SNEGSKA, per germline (reference sequence). The CDR3, as DNA: TGCAGTGCCCACTTCCGGGGGAAGTCTAATGAAAAACTGTTTTTT. Protein product: CSAHFRGKSNEKLFF.

This chain uses TRBV5-1 with TRBJ2-7; 8 nucleotides match TRBD1. Germline CDR1 and CDR2: SGHRS and YFSETQ. The V gene end was trimmed by 2 bases and the J gene end by 6 bases; junction bases not matched to a gene: 10. CDR3 length equals 15 residues. The CDR3 sequence: CASSLIQGAPGEQYF. The CDR3 DNA reads as TGCGCCAGCAGCTTAATCCAGGGGGCGCCGGGCGAGCAGTACTTC. The variable domain in full, with the rest retrieved from reference TRBV5-1 and TRBJ2-7, is KAGVTQTPRYLIKTRGQQVTLSCSPISGHRSVSWYQQTPGQGLQFLFEYFSETQRNKGNFPGRFSGRQFSNSRSEMNVSTLELGDSALYLCASSLIQGAPGEQYFGPGTRLTVT.

As for this clonotype: A much larger clone differs from this one at a single base, so this may be a read error. This chain connects TRBV12-3 or TRBV12-4 to TRBJ1-5; 9 bases line up with TRBD1. This CDR3 has 14 residues. The V segment lost 6 bases and the J segment 6 bases; nucleotides outside the gene matches: 6. Here the CDR3 DNA reads TGTGCCAGCAGGGCGGACAGGGGAAGTCAGCCCCAGCATTTT. Translated: CASRADRGSQPQHF.

V gene TRBV6-1 combines with J gene TRBJ1-2, with D possibly being TRBD1 (5 bases). CDR1 MNHNS and CDR2 SASEGT come from the germline V gene. The CDR3 extends over 11 amino acids. Trimming removed 6 bases from V and 9 bases from J, with 11 bases in between. For the CDR3, the DNA is TGTGCCAGCAGCCTACAGGATAGCTACACCTTC. Amino acid sequence: CASSLQDSYTF.

This clonotype was counted between two and nine times. The chain recombines TRBV7-2 with TRBJ2-3; a weak D match, TRBD1 (5 bases). The V gene lost 5 bases and the J gene lost 0 bases, with 15 bases spanning the gap. The CDR3 is 16 amino acids. Germline assignment: CDR1 SGHTA and CDR2 FQGNSA. The CDR3 DNA sequence: TGTGCCAGCAGCCAGGACGCAGGGTCAAGCACAGATACGCAGTATTTT. It is translated as CASSQDAGSSTDTQYF.

This clonotype was seen only a few times. The chain uses TRBV20-1 and TRBJ2-1, with D perhaps matching TRBD2 (5 bases). Judging by the DNA end, TRBJ2-7 fits better; the J call may be wrong. The CDR3 is 13 amino acids. CDR1 and CDR2 (germline): DFQATT, SNEGSKA (reference sequence). DNA for the CDR3: TGCAGTAGGAGCGGTAACTCCTACAATGAGCAGTACTTC. It is translated as CSRSGNSYNEQYF.

This clonotype appeared a single time. The chain uses TRBV12-3 or TRBV12-4 and TRBJ1-1, with D possibly matching TRBD1 (6 bases). The CDR3 covers 14 residues. Trimming left V 6 bases short and J 5 bases short, with 16 bases between. CDR3 sequence (DNA): TGTGCCAGCAGCCGCAGGGGAAGAGGGACTGAAGCTTTCTTT. It specifies CASSRRGRGTEAFF.

A few counts support this clonotype. The V call is TRBV20-1, the J call TRBJ1-1, with 7 nucleotides matching TRBD1. The CDR3 contains 13 residues. CDR1 DFQATT and CDR2 SNEGSKA come from the germline V gene (reference sequence). The ends lost 6 bases at V and 3 bases at J; junction bases unmatched: 7. CDR3 in amino acids: CSASGTADTEAFF. Here the CDR3 DNA reads TGCAGTGCATCCGGGACAGCGGACACTGAAGCTTTCTTT.

The chain couples TRBV7-3 to TRBJ1-2; D call uncertain. The CDR3 sequence is 13 residues long. Trimming removed 1 base at V and 6 bases at J, with 9 bases between. The germline V gene has CDR1 SGHTA and CDR2 FQGTGA. CDR3 sequence: CASSLNSGNGYTF. The DNA for the CDR3 is TGTGCCAGCAGCTTAAACAGTGGCAATGGCTACACCTTC.

This clonotype was seen only a few times. The chain has TRBV6-5 and TRBJ2-3; D perhaps matches TRBD1 (5 bases). The CDR3 extends over 13 amino acids. Germline-derived CDR1 and CDR2 are MNHEY and SVGAGI. Deletions cut 7 bases from V and 1 base from J, with 9 bases between. The CDR3: CASKQTGTDTQYF. CDR3 DNA sequence: TGTGCCAGCAAACAGACAGGCACAGATACGCAGTATTTT.